This TCR beta chain was identified during a study of neurological immune-mediated disorders. Sample time point: longitudinal time-point 3. The unsorted libraries had their origin in 2 million PBMCs stored at -80 C. Synthesis of cDNA was performed by 5'RACE using 10-nucleotide random UMIs. TCRdb used MiXCR to reprocess the 5' RACE reads, holding one entry per CDR3 protein. The sample has about 99,000 distinct CDR3 sequences; 11% are singletons. There are a few counts of this clonotype. What it binds is unknown. Losses at the gene ends were 8 bases for V and 8 bases for J; bases not matched to a gene: 8. Germline V gene data show CDR1 as SGHRS and CDR2 as YFSETQ. The length of the CDR3 is 14 residues. Study-level results: Multiple sclerosis, the disease with the least TCR clonal expansion, fell below healthy controls, whereas HTLV-1-associated myelopathy showed the most.

The sample comprised PBMCs. V is TRBV5-1 and J is TRBJ2-6; TRBD1 aligns across 9 bases. The clonotype originates from a female donor with HTLV-1-associated myelopathy (HAM/TSP). The CDR3 region has the DNA TGCGCCAGTACCCGGGACAGGGCTCCCAACGTCCTGACTTTC. Translation: CASTRDRAPNVLTF.